One sample yielded the 24 T cell receptor beta chains listed below, sequenced in a study of T cells after yellow fever vaccination. Using its own MiXCR run on the 5' RACE reads, TCRdb lists one record per CDR3 protein. The table records over 70,000 distinct CDR3 sequences, around 7% of them present only once. Material: CD8+ T cells sorted from PBMCs, obtained on the day of the yellow fever booster vaccination. The origin of the receptors is a man between 25 and 39 years old who received the YFV17D yellow fever vaccine.

The J gene is TRBJ2-2, the V gene TRBV7-3, with D tentatively TRBD2 (5 bases). The CDR3 is 12 amino acids. Between the trimmed V and J ends, which lost 4 bases and 7 bases, there was a span of 7 bases. Germline CDR1 SGHTA, CDR2 FQGTGA. The CDR3 bases are TGTGCCAGCAGCTCCCGGGACGGGGAGCTGTTTTTT. Amino acids: CASSSRDGELFF.

V is TRBV29-1 and J is TRBJ2-2; 9 bases are shared with TRBD1. V shed 6 bases, J shed 4 bases, and the junction held 6 bases outside the gene matches. Germline V gene sequence: CDR1 SQVTM, CDR2 ANQGSEA. CDR3 length: 14 residues. The CDR3 sequence is CSVTGTGITGELFF. CDR3 DNA sequence: TGCAGCGTGACCGGGACAGGGATCACCGGGGAGCTGTTTTTT.

This clonotype was seen ten or more times. V and J are TRBV11-2 and TRBJ2-2, with D possibly TRBD2 on 6 matching bases. CDR3 size: 18 residues. Trimming cost V 5 bases and J 1 base, with 20 bases left between them. Germline V gene sequence: CDR1 SGHAT, CDR2 FQNNGV. CDR3 sequence (DNA): TGTGCCAGCAGCCCGAGTTGGGTGGCTAGCGAGAACACCGGGGAGCTGTTTTTT. This codes for CASSPSWVASENTGELFF.

In this sample, this clonotype turned up a few times. The gene calls are TRBV20-1 and TRBJ2-7; D is possibly TRBD1 (9 bases). The CDR3 spans 13 residues. Looked up from germline, CDR1 is DFQATT and CDR2 is SNEGSKA (reference sequence). V lost 6 bases to trimming and J lost 10 bases, with 22 bases between them. As DNA, the CDR3 is TGCAGTGCCGGGGGGGACAGGGCGGGCTCTCAGTACTTC. The encoded protein is CSAGGDRAGSQYF.

V is TRBV9 and J is TRBJ2-3, with a tentative D call TRBD2 (5 bases). The CDR3 covers 12 residues. Trimming cost V 6 bases and J 5 bases, with 10 bases left between them. Germline CDR1 and CDR2: SGDLS and YYNGEE. CDR3 sequence: CASTSSGDTQYF. The CDR3 coding sequence is TGTGCCAGCACCTCGAGCGGAGATACGCAGTATTTT.

This clonotype has ten or more counts. The V and J genes are TRBV10-3 and TRBJ2-1; D uncertain. V dropped 3 bases and J dropped 2 bases, with 14 bases sitting between them. CDR1 is ENHRY, CDR2 SYGVKD, per germline. The CDR3 is 16 amino acids. This chain's CDR3 is CAISEMLEIPYNEQFF. The CDR3 DNA sequence: TGTGCCATCAGTGAAATGTTAGAGATACCCTACAATGAGCAGTTCTTC.

This clonotype came up a few times. The rearrangement uses TRBV15 and TRBJ2-2, with TRBD2 as a possible D gene (6 bases). From germline, CDR1 is LNHNV and CDR2 YYDKDF (reference sequence). The CDR3 spans 19 residues. Trimming stripped 5 bases from V and 5 bases from J, with 27 bases between. The CDR3 loop is CATSPTPALEGQATGELFF. CDR3 nucleotides: TGTGCCACCAGCCCAACCCCGGCTCTGGAGGGCCAAGCGACCGGGGAGCTGTTTTTT.

This clonotype has a handful of counts. The chain recombines TRBV30 with TRBJ2-2, with 7 bases matching TRBD1. The CDR3 covers 16 residues. The ends lost 1 base at V and 1 base at J; junction bases unmatched: 6. CDR1 is GTSNPN, CDR2 SVGIG, per germline (reference sequence). CDR3 region: CAWSEGTAQNTGELFF. As DNA, the CDR3 is TGTGCCTGGAGTGAAGGGACAGCCCAGAACACCGGGGAGCTGTTTTTT.

This clonotype was detected ten times or more. The chain is built from TRBV13 and TRBJ2-5, with a possible D match to TRBD1 (6 bases). This CDR3 spans 14 amino acids. Germline CDR1 reads PRHDT; CDR2 reads FYEKMQ (reference sequence). Trimming removed 5 bases at V and 1 base at J, with 11 bases between. The CDR3 sequence: CASSVGQSQETQYF. CDR3 coding DNA: TGTGCCAGCAGCGTTGGACAGTCCCAAGAGACCCAGTACTTC.

For this clonotype: A much larger clone lies one base from this, so it may be a read error. The chain has TRBV6-4 and TRBJ2-1; a possible D gene is TRBD1 (6 bases). The CDR3 runs 14 residues. From germline, CDR1 is MRHNA and CDR2 SNTAGT. The ends were cut back, 6 bases at V and 6 bases at J, with 15 bases in the middle. The CDR3, as DNA: TGTGCCAGCAGCGTTACGACAGGCTCCAATGAGCAGTTCTTC. It codes for CASSVTTGSNEQFF.

This clonotype appeared many times. The chain links TRBV5-1 to TRBJ1-1; a weak D match, TRBD1 (6 bases). V lost 0 bases to trimming and J lost 0 bases, with 9 bases between them. The CDR3 extends over 15 amino acids. Germline CDR1 and CDR2: SGHRS and YFSETQ. The CDR3 sequence is CASSLEGGMNTEAFF. CDR3 in DNA: TGCGCCAGCAGCTTGGAGGGGGGGATGAACACTGAAGCTTTCTTT.

This clonotype was picked up a small number of times. This rearrangement joins TRBV7-2 to TRBJ2-7; D unresolved. Per the germline V gene, CDR1 is SGHTA and CDR2 is FQGNSA. Trimming left V 3 bases short and J 0 bases short, with 6 bases between. The CDR3 is made up of 13 amino acids. The CDR3 DNA follows: TGTGCCAGCAGCTTCACTAACTCCTACGAGCAGTACTTC. It translates to CASSFTNSYEQYF.

V is TRBV20-1 and J is TRBJ1-5; tentative D call: TRBD1 (6 bases). This CDR3 comprises 15 residues. Trimming cost V 5 bases and J 6 bases, with 20 bases left between them. From germline, CDR1 is DFQATT and CDR2 SNEGSKA (reference sequence). The CDR3 nucleotides read TGCAGTGCTGAACAGGGCGACAGGATATCTCAGCCCCAGCATTTT. Encoded protein: CSAEQGDRISQPQHF.

This chain uses TRBV6-4 with TRBJ2-3; no clear D gene. This CDR3 region has 13 residues. Germline lookup yields CDR1 MRHNA and CDR2 SNTAGT. V lost 2 bases to trimming and J lost 5 bases, with 8 bases between them. CDR3 amino acids: CASSDGRGDTQYF. In nucleotides, the CDR3 is TGTGCCAGCAGTGACGGGCGAGGAGATACGCAGTATTTT.

This clonotype occurred a few times. The V call is TRBV20-1, the J call TRBJ2-1; TRBD2 matches 14 bases. Germline CDR1 and CDR2: DFQATT and SNEGSKA (reference sequence). This CDR3 has 17 amino acids. The trim removed 3 bases at V and 3 bases at J, leaving 7 bases unmatched. CDR3 in amino acids: CSARETSGRGFYNEQFF. The CDR3 bases are TGCAGTGCTAGGGAGACTAGCGGGAGGGGTTTCTACAATGAGCAGTTCTTC.

This clonotype was counted between two and nine times. The chain couples TRBV6-5 to TRBJ1-2; D remains ambiguous. There are 17 residues in the CDR3. CDR1 MNHEY and CDR2 SVGAGI come from the germline V gene. Trimming took 0 bases from V and 0 from J, leaving 14 bases between them. CDR3 protein: CASSYSIVDGSNYGYTF. The CDR3 coding sequence is TGTGCCAGCAGTTACTCGATCGTGGACGGATCTAACTATGGCTACACCTTC.

Ten or more counts support this clonotype. The genes are TRBV3-1 and TRBJ2-7, with D possibly matching TRBD1 (5 bases). The CDR3 has 16 residues. Germline CDR1 and CDR2: LGHDT and YNNKEL (reference sequence). The V gene lost 0 bases and the J gene lost 1 base, with 13 bases spanning the gap. This CDR3 reads CASSQEAGQHSYEQYF. Here the CDR3 DNA reads TGTGCCAGCAGCCAAGAAGCAGGACAACATTCCTACGAGCAGTACTTC.

This clonotype was seen a few times. The chain uses TRBV12-3 or TRBV12-4 and TRBJ2-7; D is unclear. Trimming removed 1 base at V and 3 bases at J, with 7 bases between. CDR3 length: 13 residues. CDR3 coding DNA: TGTGCCAGCAGTTTAGATAGTCTCTACGAGCAGTACTTC. Translation: CASSLDSLYEQYF.

This chain links TRBV6-5 with TRBJ2-1, with D maybe TRBD2 (6 bases). Germline CDR1 reads MNHEY; CDR2 reads SVGAGI. CDR3 length equals 12 residues. The V end was cut by 5 bases, the J end by 7 bases, with 9 bases between. CDR3 in DNA: TGTGCCAGCAGTACGACTAGAAATGAGCAGTTCTTC. Translating gives CASSTTRNEQFF.

This clonotype was detected only a few times. The chain couples TRBV10-2 to TRBJ2-7; the match to TRBD2 covers 7 bases. Trimming at V came to 7 bases and at J to 0 bases, leaving 6 bases not matched to a gene. This CDR3 is built from 14 residues. Germline values: CDR1 WSHSY, CDR2 SAAADI. In nucleotides, the CDR3 is TGCGCCAGCATCTCTAGCGGTAGCTCCTACGAGCAGTACTTC. Translation: CASISSGSSYEQYF.

This clonotype was recorded at least ten times. The chain is built from TRBV7-6 and TRBJ2-1; possible D gene TRBD1, 6 bases. This CDR3 region has 16 residues. The V end was cut by 5 bases, the J end by 4 bases, with 18 bases between. Germline V lookup: CDR1 SGHVS, CDR2 FNYEAQ. CDR3 residues: CASSRAAAGDYNEQFF. In DNA, the CDR3 is TGTGCCAGCAGCCGAGCGGCGGCAGGGGATTACAATGAGCAGTTCTTC.

This sequence joins TRBV9 and TRBJ2-3; D possibly uses TRBD1 or TRBD2 (5 bases each). The ends were cut back, 7 bases at V and 6 bases at J, with 27 bases in the middle. CDR1 and CDR2 (germline): SGDLS, YYNGEE. CDR3 length: 17 amino acids. In DNA, the CDR3 is TGTGCCAGCTCACAGGATGAGGGCCTAGACCAGTTGGATACGCAGTATTTT. Translation gives CASSQDEGLDQLDTQYF.

At least ten counts were recorded for this clonotype. The chain employs TRBV12-3 or TRBV12-4 and TRBJ1-2, with D maybe TRBD1 (6 bases). The CDR3 loop spans 14 amino acids. The V end lost 6 bases, the J end lost 1 base, and 12 bases lay between the germline ends. The CDR3 bases are TGTGCCAGCAGCCCGGGGGCAGATAACTATGGCTACACCTTC. Encoded protein: CASSPGADNYGYTF.

This clonotype was counted between two and nine times. This chain joins TRBV4-2 and TRBJ2-7; 10 bases fit TRBD1. The V gene end was trimmed by 3 bases and the J gene end by 2 bases; junction bases not matched to a gene: 1. Germline CDR1 is LGHNA and CDR2 is YNFKEQ. This CDR3 region has 14 residues. CDR3 amino acids: CASSHGTGAYEQYF. The CDR3 DNA sequence: TGTGCCAGCAGCCATGGGACAGGGGCCTACGAGCAGTACTTC.